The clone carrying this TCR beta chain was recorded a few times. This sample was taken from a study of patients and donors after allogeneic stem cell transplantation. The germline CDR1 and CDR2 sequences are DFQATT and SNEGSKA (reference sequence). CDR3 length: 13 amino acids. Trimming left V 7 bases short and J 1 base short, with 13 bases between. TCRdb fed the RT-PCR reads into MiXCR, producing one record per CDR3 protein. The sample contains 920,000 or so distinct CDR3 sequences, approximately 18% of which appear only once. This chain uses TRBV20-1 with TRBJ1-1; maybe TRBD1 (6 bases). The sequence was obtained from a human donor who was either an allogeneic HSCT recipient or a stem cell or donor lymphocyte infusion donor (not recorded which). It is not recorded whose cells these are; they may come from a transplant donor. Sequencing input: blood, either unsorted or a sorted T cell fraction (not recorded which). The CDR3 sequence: CSVISQGNTEAFF. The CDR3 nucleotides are TGCAGTGTGATCTCACAGGGGAACACTGAAGCTTTCTTT.